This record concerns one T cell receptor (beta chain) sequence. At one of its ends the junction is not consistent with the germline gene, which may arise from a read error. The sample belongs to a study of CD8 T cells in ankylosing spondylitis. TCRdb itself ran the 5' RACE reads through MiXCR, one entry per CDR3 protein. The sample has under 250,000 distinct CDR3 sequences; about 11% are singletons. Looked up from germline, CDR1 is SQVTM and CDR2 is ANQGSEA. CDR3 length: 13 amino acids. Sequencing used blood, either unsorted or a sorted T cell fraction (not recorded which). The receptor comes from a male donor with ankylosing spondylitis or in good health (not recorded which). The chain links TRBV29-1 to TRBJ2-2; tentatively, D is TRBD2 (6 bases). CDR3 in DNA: TGTAGCGGTGGCGGACAGAACACCGGGGAGCTGTTTTTT. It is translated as CSGGGQNTGELFF.